This T cell receptor (beta chain) emerged from a study of OX40 agonist ivuxolimab in advanced cancers. Study at large: Intravenous ivuxolimab at 0.01 to 10 mg/kg was given to patients every 2 weeks. Patients in dose escalation had liver, melanoma, kidney or head and neck cancers.

This clone was seen a few times. Produced via immunoSEQ multiplex PCR; TCRdb's table is partial and in-frame only. The sample yields approximately 74,000 clones, roughly 84% seen once. The germline V gene has CDR1 ENHRY and CDR2 SYGVKD. The CDR3 runs 17 residues. Unmatched junction bases numbered 11, after V lost 8 bases and J lost 0 bases. The chain joins TRBV10-3 to TRBJ2-2; 8 bases map to TRBD2. The sequence came from an adult with an advanced solid tumor such as melanoma, head and neck, liver or kidney cancer. The material was CD4+ or CD8+ T cells sorted from blood, obtained in a trial of the OX40 agonist ivuxolimab. CDR3 DNA sequence: TGTGCCATCGGAGAAGCAAAGCGGGGGACGAACACCGGGGAGCTGTTTTTT. This encodes CAIGEAKRGTNTGELFF.